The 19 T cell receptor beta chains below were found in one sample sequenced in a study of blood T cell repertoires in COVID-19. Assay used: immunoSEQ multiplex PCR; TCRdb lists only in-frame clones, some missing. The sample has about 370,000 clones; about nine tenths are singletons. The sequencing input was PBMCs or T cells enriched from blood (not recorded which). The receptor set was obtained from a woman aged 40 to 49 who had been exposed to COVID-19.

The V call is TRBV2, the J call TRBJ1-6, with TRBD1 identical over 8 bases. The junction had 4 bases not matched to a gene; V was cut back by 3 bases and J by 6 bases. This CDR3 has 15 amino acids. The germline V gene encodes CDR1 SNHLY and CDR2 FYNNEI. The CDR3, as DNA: TGTGCCAGCAGTGATCAGGGGGCCATTAATTCACCCCTCCACTTT. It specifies CASSDQGAINSPLHF.

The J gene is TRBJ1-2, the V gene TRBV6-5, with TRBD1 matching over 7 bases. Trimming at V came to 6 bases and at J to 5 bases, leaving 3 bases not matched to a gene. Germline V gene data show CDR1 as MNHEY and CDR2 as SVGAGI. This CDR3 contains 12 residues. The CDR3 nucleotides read TGTGCCAGCAGGACAGGGCCGTATGGCTACACCTTC. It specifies CASRTGPYGYTF.

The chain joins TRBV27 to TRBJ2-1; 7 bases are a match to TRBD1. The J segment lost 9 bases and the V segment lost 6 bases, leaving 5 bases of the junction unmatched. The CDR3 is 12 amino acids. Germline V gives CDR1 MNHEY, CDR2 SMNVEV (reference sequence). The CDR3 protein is CASRRQGGEQFF. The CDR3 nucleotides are TGTGCCAGCAGACGACAGGGTGGTGAGCAGTTCTTC.

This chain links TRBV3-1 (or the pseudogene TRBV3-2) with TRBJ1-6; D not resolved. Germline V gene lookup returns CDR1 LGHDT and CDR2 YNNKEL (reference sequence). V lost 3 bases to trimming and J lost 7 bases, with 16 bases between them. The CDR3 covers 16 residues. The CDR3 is CASSHDPGLMNSPLHF. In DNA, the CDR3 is TGTGCCAGCAGCCATGACCCCGGGTTGATGAATTCACCCCTCCACTTT.

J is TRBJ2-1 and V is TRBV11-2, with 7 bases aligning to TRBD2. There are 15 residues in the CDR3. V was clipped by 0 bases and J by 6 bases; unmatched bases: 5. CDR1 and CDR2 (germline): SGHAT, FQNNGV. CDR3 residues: CASSLERTGGNEQFF. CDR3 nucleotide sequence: TGTGCCAGCAGCTTAGAACGAACGGGGGGCAATGAGCAGTTCTTC.

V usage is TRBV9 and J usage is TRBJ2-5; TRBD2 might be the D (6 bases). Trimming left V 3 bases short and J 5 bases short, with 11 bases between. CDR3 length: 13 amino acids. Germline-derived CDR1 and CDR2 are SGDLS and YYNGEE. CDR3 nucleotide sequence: TGTGCCAGCAGCGCCTCACGGGGGGAGACCCAGTACTTC. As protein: CASSASRGETQYF. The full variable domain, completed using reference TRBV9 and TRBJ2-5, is DSGVTQTPKHLITATGQRVTLRCSPRSGDLSVYWYQQSLDQGLQFLIQYYNGEERAKGNILERFSAQQFPDLHSELNLSSLELGDSALYFCASSASRGETQYFGPGTRLLVL.

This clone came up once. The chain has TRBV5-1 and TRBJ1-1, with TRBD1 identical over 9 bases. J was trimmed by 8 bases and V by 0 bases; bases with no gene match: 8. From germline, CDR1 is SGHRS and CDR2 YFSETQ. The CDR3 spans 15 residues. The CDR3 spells CASSLDGQGSREAFF. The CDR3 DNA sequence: TGCGCCAGCAGCTTGGATGGACAGGGGAGTCGGGAAGCTTTCTTT.

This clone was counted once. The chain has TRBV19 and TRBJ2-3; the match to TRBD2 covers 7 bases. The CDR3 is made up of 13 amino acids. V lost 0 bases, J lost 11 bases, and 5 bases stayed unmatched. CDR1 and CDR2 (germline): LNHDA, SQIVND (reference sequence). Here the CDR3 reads CASSIDRSGGQYF. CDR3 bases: TGTGCCAGTAGTATAGATAGATCGGGGGGGCAGTATTTT.

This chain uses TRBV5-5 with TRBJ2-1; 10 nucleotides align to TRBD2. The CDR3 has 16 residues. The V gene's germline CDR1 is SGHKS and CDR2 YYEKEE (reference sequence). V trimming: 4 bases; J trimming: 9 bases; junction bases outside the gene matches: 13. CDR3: CASSPSLAGAAGEQFF. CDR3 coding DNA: TGTGCCAGCAGCCCGAGCCTAGCGGGAGCGGCGGGTGAGCAGTTCTTC.

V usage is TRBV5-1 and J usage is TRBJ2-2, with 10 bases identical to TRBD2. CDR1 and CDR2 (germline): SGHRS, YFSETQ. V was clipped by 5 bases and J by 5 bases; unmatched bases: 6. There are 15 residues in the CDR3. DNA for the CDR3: TGCGCCAGCAGATACCTAGCGGGAGCGACCGGGGAGCTGTTTTTT. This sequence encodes CASRYLAGATGELFF.

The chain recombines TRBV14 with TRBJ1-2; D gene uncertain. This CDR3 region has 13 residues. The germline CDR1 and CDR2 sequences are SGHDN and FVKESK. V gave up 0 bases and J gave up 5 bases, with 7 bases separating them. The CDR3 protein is CASSQETRYGYTF. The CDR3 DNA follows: TGTGCCAGCAGCCAAGAAACGCGTTATGGCTACACCTTC.

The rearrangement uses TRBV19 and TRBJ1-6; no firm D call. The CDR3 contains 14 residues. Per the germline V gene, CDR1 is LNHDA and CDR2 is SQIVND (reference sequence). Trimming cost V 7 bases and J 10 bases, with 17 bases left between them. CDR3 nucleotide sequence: TGTGCCAGTACCGGGATGGGAAGGGAGTCACCCCTCCACTTT. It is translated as CASTGMGRESPLHF.

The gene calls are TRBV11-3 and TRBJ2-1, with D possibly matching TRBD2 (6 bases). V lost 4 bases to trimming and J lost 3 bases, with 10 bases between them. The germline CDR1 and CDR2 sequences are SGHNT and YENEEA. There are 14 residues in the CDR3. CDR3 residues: CASSSRDFYNEQFF. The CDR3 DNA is TGTGCCAGCAGCTCGCGGGACTTCTACAATGAGCAGTTCTTC. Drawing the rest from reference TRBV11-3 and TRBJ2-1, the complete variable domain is EAGVVQSPRYKIIEKKQPVAFWCNPISGHNTLYWYLQNLGQGPELLIRYENEEAVDDSQLPKDRFSAERLKGVDSTLKIQPAELGDSAVYLCASSSRDFYNEQFFGPGTRLTVL.

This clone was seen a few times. Here the CDR3 DNA reads TGTGCCAGCAGTTTAGGGACACCTCCCTACGAGCAGTACTTC. Residues: CASSLGTPPYEQYF. The J gene is TRBJ2-7, the V gene TRBV27, with a weak D call TRBD1 (6 bases). The CDR3 is 14 amino acids. In germline, CDR1 is MNHEY, CDR2 SMNVEV (reference sequence). Between the trimmed V and J ends, which lost 2 bases and 2 bases, there was a span of 10 bases.

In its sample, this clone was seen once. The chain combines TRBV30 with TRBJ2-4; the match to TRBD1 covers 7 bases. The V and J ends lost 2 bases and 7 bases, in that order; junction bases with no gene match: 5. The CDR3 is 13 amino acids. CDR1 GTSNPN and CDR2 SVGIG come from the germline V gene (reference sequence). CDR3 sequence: CAWSRDSPNIQYF. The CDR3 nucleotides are TGTGCCTGGAGTCGGGACAGCCCCAACATTCAGTACTTC.

CDR3 in amino acids: CASSPGQAQFF. The CDR3, as DNA: TGTGCCAGCAGCCCAGGACAAGCACAGTTCTTC. The chain links TRBV3-1 (or the pseudogene TRBV3-2) to TRBJ2-1; D is possibly TRBD1 (5 bases). CDR1 and CDR2 (germline): LGHDT, YNNKEL (reference sequence). The CDR3 covers 11 residues. Between the trimmed V and J ends, which lost 4 bases and 13 bases, there was a span of 11 bases.

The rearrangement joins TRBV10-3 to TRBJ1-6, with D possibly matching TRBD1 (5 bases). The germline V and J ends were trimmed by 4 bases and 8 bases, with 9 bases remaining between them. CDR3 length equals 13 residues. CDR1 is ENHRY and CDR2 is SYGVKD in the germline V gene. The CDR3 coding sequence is TGTGCCATCAGTGTCAGGGAAGATTCACCCCTCCACTTT. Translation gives CAISVREDSPLHF.

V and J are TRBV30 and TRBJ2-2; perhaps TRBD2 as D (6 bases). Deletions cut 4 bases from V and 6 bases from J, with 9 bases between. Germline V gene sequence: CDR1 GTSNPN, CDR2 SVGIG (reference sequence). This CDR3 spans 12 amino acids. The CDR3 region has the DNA TGTGCCTGGAACGGGGGATCCGGGGAGCTGTTTTTT. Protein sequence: CAWNGGSGELFF.

The CDR3 sequence is CASSFSTGSAETQYF. The DNA for the CDR3 is TGCGCCAGCAGCTTTTCGACAGGGAGTGCAGAGACCCAGTACTTC. The chain combines TRBV5-1 with TRBJ2-5, with 7 bases lining up with TRBD1. Trimming at V came to 2 bases and at J to 4 bases, leaving 8 bases not matched to a gene. The CDR3 spans 15 residues. Germline CDR1 is SGHRS and CDR2 is YFSETQ.